What follows is one T cell receptor beta chain and its context. Authors' data handling: Reference gene primers were amplified, and this amplification served to estimate nucleated cell counts. Clones were sequenced by immunoSEQ multiplex PCR, and TCRdb holds only the in-frame ones, with some missing. That table supplies the V and J calls and clone size; D and trimming were determined from the DNA. The sample holds 350,000 to 450,000 clones; 80% to 90% are singletons and the top ten take about 2%. This CDR3 is built from 15 residues. CDR1 SGHRS and CDR2 YFSETQ come from the germline V gene. The V gene lost 5 bases and the J gene lost 0 bases, with 9 bases spanning the gap. The entry originates in a study of blood T cell repertoires in COVID-19. Across the whole study: T cells, B-cell-depleted T cells, or PBMCs provided the cDNA or gDNA that served as material.

This clonotype was sampled from a woman aged 60-75 years with COVID-19, enrolled during active disease. The sample taken for sequencing was peripheral blood. The chain combines TRBV5-1 with TRBJ1-6; D remains ambiguous. CDR3 region: CASSEMSSYNSPLHF. DNA for the CDR3: TGCGCCAGCAGTGAGATGAGCTCCTATAATTCACCCCTCCACTTT.